A selection of T cell receptor beta chains follows, all from one sample in a study of radiotherapy plus CTLA-4 blockade in lung cancer. Produced via immunoSEQ multiplex PCR; TCRdb's table is partial and in-frame only. The repertoire holds about 48,000 clones, less than 90% seen once, with 17% in the top ten. This material consisted of peripheral blood, taken from a patient treated with radiotherapy plus ipilimumab. The receptor source for this set is a human donor with non-small cell lung cancer that progressed on radiotherapy plus ipilimumab. Some clones in this sample may be carry-over from other donors' samples. Both conserved end residues are trimmed from each CDR3. A D gene is named only where the DNA matches it firmly.

D	V	J	CDR3
.	TRBV29-1	TRBJ2-1	SVELKGVTYNEQF
.	TRBV15	TRBJ2-1	ATSSSRLNEQF
.	TRBV6-1	TRBJ2-7	ASSAGTTSYEQY
TRBD1	TRBV19	TRBJ1-5	ASSIGQGSNQPQH
.	TRBV7-2	TRBJ2-2	ASSLAGQPRGELF
.	TRBV18	TRBJ2-5	ASSPFWAETQY
TRBD2	TRBV27	TRBJ2-1	ASRGGFVAGREQF
TRBD1	TRBV15	TRBJ1-5	ATSRTATGTGGFGNQPQH
TRBD1	TRBV27	TRBJ1-2	ASSLLAATGIIYGYT
.	TRBV7-2	TRBJ1-1	ASSLDMSTEAF
.	TRBV28	TRBJ1-2	ASSPGLGYGYT
.	TRBV18	TRBJ1-5	ASSPESNQPQH
.	TRBV15	TRBJ2-1	ATSRVSSPAYNEQF
.	TRBV15	TRBJ1-2	ATSTPVGGFYGYT
TRBD1	TRBV19	TRBJ2-2	ASHQQGYTGELF
.	TRBV2	TRBJ2-5	ASSARRDGETQY
TRBD2	TRBV6-1	TRBJ2-7	ASALPGLVDEQY
TRBD1	TRBV6-1	TRBJ2-4	ASSGDRVTKNIQY
.	TRBV7-9	TRBJ1-1	ASSLAAWEAF
TRBD2	TRBV2	TRBJ2-7	ASSGSGRAGEQY
.	TRBV18	TRBJ2-5	ASSGIGDQETQY
TRBD1	TRBV29-1	TRBJ2-3	SVEGRDRGLNTQY
TRBD2	TRBV2	TRBJ2-7	ASTINLAVSSYEQY
.	TRBV4-1	.	ASSQRDGSYEQY
.	TRBV28	TRBJ1-1	ASSTQNTEAF
.	TRBV19	TRBJ1-5	ASKSGRDYSNQPQH
TRBD2	TRBV4-1	TRBJ2-3	ASSQILRGARAGGGTDTQY
.	TRBV5-1	TRBJ1-1	ASSFTGTNTEAF
.	TRBV11-2	TRBJ2-2	ASVLAGTGELF
TRBD1	TRBV19	TRBJ1-5	ASRRQGSNQPQH
TRBD2	TRBV7-8	TRBJ2-3	ASSDLLAHSTDTQY
TRBD2	TRBV27	TRBJ2-1	ASMRAGVNNEQF
TRBD1	TRBV19	TRBJ2-7	ATGDRAGEQY
.	TRBV7-8	TRBJ1-1	ASSPVLQDTEAF
.	TRBV6-1	TRBJ1-5	ASSVGQPQPQH
.	TRBV25-1	TRBJ2-5	VSSETGVQETQY
.	TRBV19	TRBJ2-7	ASNPPNSYEQY
.	TRBV21-1	TRBJ2-7	ASSKAREQY
.	TRBV25-1	TRBJ2-1	ASKPTQYNEQF
TRBD1	TRBV19	TRBJ1-2	ASSAALRDRVANYGYT
TRBD2	TRBV5-1	TRBJ2-7	ASSLASTSGIPYEQY
.	TRBV5-1	TRBJ1-6	ASSTGTQNSPLH
TRBD1	TRBV5-6	TRBJ1-6	ASSGGTGGRANNSPLH
.	TRBV6-5	TRBJ1-2	ASSLQTNYGYT
TRBD1	TRBV25-1	TRBJ1-4	ASSGRGVEKLF
TRBD2	TRBV10-1	TRBJ2-1	ASRSGGANEQF
TRBD2	TRBV7-2	TRBJ2-7	ASSLGTSGKYEQY
.	TRBV5-4	TRBJ1-4	ASSFRLSGEKLF
TRBD1	TRBV2	TRBJ2-7	ASIFETGKYEQY
TRBD2	TRBV27	TRBJ2-7	ASSLRGGTNYEQY
.	TRBV4-2	TRBJ1-5	ASSQVGRNQPQH
.	TRBV7-9	TRBJ2-7	ASSLRGTYEQY
.	TRBV5-1	TRBJ2-1	ASSPGQNNEQF
.	TRBV19	TRBJ1-5	ASRTDSFSNQPQH
TRBD2	TRBV28	TRBJ2-2	ASSQRGHTGELF
TRBD1	TRBV4-1	TRBJ1-2	ASSHDGQGANYGYT
TRBD1	TRBV15	TRBJ2-7	ATSTRTGQRPYEQY